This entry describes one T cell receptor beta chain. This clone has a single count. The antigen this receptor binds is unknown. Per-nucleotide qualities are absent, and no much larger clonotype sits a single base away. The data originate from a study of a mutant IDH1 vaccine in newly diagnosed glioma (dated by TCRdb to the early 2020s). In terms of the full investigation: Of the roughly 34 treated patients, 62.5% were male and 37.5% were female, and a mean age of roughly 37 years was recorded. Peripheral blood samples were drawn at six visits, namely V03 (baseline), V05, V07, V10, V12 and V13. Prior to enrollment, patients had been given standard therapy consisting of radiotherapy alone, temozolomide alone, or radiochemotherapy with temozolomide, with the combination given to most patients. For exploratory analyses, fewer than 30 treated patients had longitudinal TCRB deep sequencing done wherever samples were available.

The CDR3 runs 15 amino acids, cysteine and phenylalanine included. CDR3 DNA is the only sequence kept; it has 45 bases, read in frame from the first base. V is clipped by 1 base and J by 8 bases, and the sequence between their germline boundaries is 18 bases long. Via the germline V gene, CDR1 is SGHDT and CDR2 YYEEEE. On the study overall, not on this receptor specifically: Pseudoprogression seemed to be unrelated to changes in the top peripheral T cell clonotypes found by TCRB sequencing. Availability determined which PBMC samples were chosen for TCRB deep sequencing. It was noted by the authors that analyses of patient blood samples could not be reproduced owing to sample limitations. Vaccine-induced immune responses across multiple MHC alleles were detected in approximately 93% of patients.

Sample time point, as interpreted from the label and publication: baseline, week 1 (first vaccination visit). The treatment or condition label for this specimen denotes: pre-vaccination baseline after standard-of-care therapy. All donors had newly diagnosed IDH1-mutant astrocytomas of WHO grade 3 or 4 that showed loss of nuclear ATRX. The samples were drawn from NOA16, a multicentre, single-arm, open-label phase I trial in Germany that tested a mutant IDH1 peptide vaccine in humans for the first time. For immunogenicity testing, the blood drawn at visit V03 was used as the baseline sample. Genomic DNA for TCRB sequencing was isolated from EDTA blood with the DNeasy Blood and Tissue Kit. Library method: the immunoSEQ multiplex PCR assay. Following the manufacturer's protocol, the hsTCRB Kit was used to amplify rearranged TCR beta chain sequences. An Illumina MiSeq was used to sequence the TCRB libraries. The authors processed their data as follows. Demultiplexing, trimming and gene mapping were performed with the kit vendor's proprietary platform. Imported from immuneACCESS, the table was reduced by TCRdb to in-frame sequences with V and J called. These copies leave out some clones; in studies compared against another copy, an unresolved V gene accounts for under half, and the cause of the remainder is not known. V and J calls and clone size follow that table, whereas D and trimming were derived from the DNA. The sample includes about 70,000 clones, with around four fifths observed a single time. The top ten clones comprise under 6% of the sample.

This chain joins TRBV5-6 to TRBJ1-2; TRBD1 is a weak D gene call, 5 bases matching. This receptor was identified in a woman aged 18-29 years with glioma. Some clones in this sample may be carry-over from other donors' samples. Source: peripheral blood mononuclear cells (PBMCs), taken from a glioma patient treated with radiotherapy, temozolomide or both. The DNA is TGTGCCAGCAGCTTGAGGGCAGGGAACTATTACGGCTACACCTTC. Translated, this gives CASSLRAGNYYGYTF. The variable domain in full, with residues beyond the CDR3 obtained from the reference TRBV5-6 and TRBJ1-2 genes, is DAGVTQSPTHLIKTRGQQVTLRCSPKSGHDTVSWYQQALGQGPQFIFQYYEEEERQRGNFPDRFSGHQFPNYSSELNVNALLLGDSALYLCASSLRAGNYYGYTFGSGTRLTVV.